Sequencing of this T cell receptor (beta chain) was carried out in a study of T cell changes during pregnancy in multiple sclerosis. Generated by immunoSEQ multiplex PCR, the TCRdb table keeps only in-frame clones and is missing some. Among 50,000 to 60,000 clones listed, around 90% were seen once. The length of the CDR3 is 15 residues. The germline V gene has CDR1 SGHRS and CDR2 YFSETQ. V was clipped by 5 bases and J by 1 base, with 15 bases between them. The receptor comes from a female donor in good health, enrolled as a control in a pregnancy study. The sample in question was peripheral blood, obtained after pregnancy. The V call is TRBV5-1, the J call TRBJ1-2; D is unresolved. The CDR3 is CASRSAAVGNYGYTF. The CDR3 bases are TGCGCCAGCAGGTCCGCCGCCGTCGGTAACTATGGCTACACCTTC. The variable domain in full, with the rest retrieved from reference TRBV5-1 and TRBJ1-2, is KAGVTQTPRYLIKTRGQQVTLSCSPISGHRSVSWYQQTPGQGLQFLFEYFSETQRNKGNFPGRFSGRQFSNSRSEMNVSTLELGDSALYLCASRSAAVGNYGYTFGSGTRLTVV.